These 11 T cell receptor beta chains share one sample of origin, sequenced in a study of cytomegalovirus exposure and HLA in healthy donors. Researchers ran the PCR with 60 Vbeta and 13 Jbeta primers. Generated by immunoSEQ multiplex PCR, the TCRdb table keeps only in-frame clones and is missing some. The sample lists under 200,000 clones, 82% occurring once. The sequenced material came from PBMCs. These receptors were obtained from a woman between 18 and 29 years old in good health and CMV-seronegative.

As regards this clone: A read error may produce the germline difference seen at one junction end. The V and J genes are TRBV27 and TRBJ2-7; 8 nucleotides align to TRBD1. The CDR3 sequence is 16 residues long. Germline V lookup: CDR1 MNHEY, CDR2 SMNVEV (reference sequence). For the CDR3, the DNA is TGTGCCAGCAGTCTATCTCCGGGACAGGCCTCCTACGAGCAGTACTTC. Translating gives CASSLSPGQASYEQYF.

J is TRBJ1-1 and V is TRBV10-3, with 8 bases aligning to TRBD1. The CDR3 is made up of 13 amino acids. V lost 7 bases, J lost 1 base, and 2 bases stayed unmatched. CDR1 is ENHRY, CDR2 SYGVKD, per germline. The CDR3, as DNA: TGTGCCATCACGGACAGGGAGAACACTGAAGCTTTCTTT. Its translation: CAITDRENTEAFF.

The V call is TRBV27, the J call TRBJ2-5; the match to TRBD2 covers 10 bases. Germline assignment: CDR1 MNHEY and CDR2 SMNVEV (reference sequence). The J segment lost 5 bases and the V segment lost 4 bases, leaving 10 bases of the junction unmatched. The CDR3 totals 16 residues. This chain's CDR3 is CASSSILAGARETQYF. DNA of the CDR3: TGTGCCAGCAGTTCCATCCTAGCGGGAGCTCGGGAGACCCAGTACTTC.

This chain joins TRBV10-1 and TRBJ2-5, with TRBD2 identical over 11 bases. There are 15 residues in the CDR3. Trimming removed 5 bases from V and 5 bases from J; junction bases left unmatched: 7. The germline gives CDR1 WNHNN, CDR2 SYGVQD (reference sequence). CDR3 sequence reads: CASSRTSGPEETQYF. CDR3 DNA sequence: TGCGCCAGCAGTCGGACTAGCGGGCCGGAGGAGACCCAGTACTTC.

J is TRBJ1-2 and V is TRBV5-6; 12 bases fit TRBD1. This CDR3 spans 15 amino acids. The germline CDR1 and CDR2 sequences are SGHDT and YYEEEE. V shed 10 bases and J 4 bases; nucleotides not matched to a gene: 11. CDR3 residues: CAGLGTGGASYGYTF. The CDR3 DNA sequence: TGTGCCGGATTAGGGACAGGGGGCGCGTCCTATGGCTACACCTTC.

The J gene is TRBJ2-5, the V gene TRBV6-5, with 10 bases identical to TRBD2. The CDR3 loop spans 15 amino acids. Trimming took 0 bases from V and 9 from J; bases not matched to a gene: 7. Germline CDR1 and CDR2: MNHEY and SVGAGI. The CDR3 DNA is TGTGCCAGCAGTTACTCGCCGGGACTAGCGTCGGCCCAGTACTTC. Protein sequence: CASSYSPGLASAQYF.

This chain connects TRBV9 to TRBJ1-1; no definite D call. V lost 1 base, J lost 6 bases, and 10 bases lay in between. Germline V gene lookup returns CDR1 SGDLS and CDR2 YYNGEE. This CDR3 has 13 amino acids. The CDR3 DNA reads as TGTGCCAGCAGCGTAATTACTCGGGCTGAAGCTTTCTTT. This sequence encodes CASSVITRAEAFF.

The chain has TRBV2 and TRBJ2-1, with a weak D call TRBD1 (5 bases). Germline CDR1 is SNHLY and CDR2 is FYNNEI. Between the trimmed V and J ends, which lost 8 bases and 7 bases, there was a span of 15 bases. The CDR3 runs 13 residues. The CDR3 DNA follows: TGTGCCAGCGATCAAGGGGTGGATAATGAGCAGTTCTTC. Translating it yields CASDQGVDNEQFF.

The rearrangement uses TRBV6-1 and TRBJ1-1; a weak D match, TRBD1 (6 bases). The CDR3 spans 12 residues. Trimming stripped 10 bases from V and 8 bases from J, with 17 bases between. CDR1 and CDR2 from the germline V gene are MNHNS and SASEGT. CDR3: CATKHRAAEAFF. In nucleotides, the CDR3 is TGTGCCACCAAGCACAGGGCGGCAGAAGCTTTCTTT.

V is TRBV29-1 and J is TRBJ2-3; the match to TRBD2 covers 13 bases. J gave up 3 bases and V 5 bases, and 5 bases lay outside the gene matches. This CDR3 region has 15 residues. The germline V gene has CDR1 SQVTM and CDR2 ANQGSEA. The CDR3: CSVSRTSGRTDTQYF. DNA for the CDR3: TGCAGCGTTTCGAGGACTAGCGGGAGAACAGATACGCAGTATTTT.

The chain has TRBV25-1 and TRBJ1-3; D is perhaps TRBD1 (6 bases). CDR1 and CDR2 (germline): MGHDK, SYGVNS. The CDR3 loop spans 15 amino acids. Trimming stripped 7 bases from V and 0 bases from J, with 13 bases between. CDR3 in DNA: TGTGCCAGCACTGAGACAGGATCCTCTGGAAACACCATATATTTT. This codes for CASTETGSSGNTIYF. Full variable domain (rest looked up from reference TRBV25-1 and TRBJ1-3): EADIYQTPRYLVIGTGKKITLECSQTMGHDKMYWYQQDPGMELHLIHYSYGVNSTEKGDLSSESTVSRIRTEHFPLTLESARPSHTSQYLCASTETGSSGNTIYFGEGSWLTVV.